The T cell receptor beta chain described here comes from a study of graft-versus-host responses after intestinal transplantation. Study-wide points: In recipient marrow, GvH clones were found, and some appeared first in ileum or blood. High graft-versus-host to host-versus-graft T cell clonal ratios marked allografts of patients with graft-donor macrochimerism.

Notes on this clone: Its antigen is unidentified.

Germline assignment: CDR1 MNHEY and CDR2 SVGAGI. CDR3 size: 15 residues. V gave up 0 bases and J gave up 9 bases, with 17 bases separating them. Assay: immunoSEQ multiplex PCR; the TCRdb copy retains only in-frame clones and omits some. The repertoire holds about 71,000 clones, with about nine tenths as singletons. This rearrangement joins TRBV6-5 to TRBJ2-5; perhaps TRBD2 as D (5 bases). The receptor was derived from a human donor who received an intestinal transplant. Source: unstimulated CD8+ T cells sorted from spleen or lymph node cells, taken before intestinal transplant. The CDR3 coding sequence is TGTGCCAGCAGTTACTCGTTTGGGGAATCAGCGGCCCAGTACTTC. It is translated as CASSYSFGESAAQYF.